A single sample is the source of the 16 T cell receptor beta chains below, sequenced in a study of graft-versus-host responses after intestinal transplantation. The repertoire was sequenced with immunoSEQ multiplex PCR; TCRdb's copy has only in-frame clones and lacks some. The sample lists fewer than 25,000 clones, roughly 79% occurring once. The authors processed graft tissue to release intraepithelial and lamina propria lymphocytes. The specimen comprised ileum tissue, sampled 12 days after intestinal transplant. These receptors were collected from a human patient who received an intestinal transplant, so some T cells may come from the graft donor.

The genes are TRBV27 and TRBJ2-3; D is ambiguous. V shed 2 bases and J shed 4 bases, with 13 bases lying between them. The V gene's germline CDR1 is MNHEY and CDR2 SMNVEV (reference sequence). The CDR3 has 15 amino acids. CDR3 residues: CASSLGISMSDTQYF. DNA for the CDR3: TGTGCCAGCAGTTTAGGCATCTCCATGTCAGATACGCAGTATTTT.

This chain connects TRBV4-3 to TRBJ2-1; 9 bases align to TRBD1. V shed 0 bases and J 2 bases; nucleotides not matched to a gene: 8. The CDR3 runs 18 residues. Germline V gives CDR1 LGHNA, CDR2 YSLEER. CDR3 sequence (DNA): TGCGCCAGCAGCCAAGATCTCTTCCGGACAGGGGCCTACAATGAGCAGTTCTTC. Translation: CASSQDLFRTGAYNEQFF.

The CDR3 here is CASRAPGGEAFF. The CDR3 coding sequence is TGTGCCAGCAGGGCCCCGGGGGGTGAAGCTTTCTTT. This chain connects TRBV6-5 to TRBJ1-1; D is possibly TRBD1 (5 bases). From germline, CDR1 is MNHEY and CDR2 SVGAGI. Deletions cut 6 bases from V and 7 bases from J, with 12 bases between. This CDR3 spans 12 amino acids.

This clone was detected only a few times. CDR3 loop: CASSLGQGVRAFF. The CDR3 region has the DNA TGTGCCAGCAGCCTTGGACAGGGAGTACGAGCTTTCTTT. The J gene is TRBJ1-1, the V gene TRBV2; TRBD1 matches 8 bases. The CDR3 runs to 13 residues. The V gene's germline CDR1 is SNHLY and CDR2 FYNNEI. The trim removed 6 bases at V and 10 bases at J, leaving 10 bases unmatched. Looking up the rest from reference TRBV2 and TRBJ1-1 gives the full variable domain: EPEVTQTPSHQVTQMGQEVILRCVPISNHLYFYWYRQILGQKVEFLVSFYNNEISEKSEIFDDQFSVERPDGSNFTLKIRSTKLEDSAMYFCASSLGQGVRAFFGQGTRLTVV.

The CDR3 sequence is CASSPWTSGTDTQYF. For the CDR3, the DNA is TGTGCCAGCAGCCCCTGGACTAGCGGCACAGATACGCAGTATTTT. The rearrangement joins TRBV5-6 to TRBJ2-3; TRBD2 matches 9 bases. The CDR3 consists of 15 residues. The V gene end was trimmed by 4 bases and the J gene end by 1 base; junction bases not matched to a gene: 4. In germline, CDR1 is SGHDT, CDR2 YYEEEE.

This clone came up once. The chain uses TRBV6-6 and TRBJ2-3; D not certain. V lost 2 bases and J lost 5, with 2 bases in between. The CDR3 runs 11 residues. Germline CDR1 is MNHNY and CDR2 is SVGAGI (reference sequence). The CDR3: CASSYQDTQYF. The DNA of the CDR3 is TGTGCCAGCAGTTACCAAGATACGCAGTATTTT.

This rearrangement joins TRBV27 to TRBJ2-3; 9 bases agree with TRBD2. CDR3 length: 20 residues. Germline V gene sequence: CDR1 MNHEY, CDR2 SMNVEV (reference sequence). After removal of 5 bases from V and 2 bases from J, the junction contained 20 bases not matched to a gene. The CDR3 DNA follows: TGTGCCAGCAGTCCGCGCGGGGGGGCTCGACGATTAGATCTCACAGATACGCAGTATTTT. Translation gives CASSPRGGARRLDLTDTQYF.

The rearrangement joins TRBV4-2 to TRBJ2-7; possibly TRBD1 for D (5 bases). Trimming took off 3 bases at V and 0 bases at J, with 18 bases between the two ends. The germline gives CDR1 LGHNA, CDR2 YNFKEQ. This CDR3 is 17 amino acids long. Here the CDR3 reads CASSQGQGATSSYEQYF. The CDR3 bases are TGTGCCAGCAGCCAGGGCCAGGGCGCTACGAGCTCCTACGAGCAGTACTTC.

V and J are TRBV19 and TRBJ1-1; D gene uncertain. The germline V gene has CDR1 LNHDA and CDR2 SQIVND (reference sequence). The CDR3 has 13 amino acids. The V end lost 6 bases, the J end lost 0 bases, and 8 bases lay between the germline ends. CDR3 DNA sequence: TGTGCCAGTAGCCTGGCCCTGAACACTGAAGCTTTCTTT. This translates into CASSLALNTEAFF.

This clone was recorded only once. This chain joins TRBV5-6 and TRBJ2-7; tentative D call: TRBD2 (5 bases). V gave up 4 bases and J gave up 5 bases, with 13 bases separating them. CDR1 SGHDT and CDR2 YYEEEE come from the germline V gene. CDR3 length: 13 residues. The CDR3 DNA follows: TGTGCCAGCAGCCTAGGACGGGGAGACGAGCAGTACTTC. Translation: CASSLGRGDEQYF.

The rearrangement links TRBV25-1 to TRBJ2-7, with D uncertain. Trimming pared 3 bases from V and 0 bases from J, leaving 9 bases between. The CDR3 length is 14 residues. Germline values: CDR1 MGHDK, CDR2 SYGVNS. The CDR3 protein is CASSDPSFSYEQYF. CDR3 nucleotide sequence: TGTGCCAGCAGTGACCCTTCGTTCTCCTACGAGCAGTACTTC.

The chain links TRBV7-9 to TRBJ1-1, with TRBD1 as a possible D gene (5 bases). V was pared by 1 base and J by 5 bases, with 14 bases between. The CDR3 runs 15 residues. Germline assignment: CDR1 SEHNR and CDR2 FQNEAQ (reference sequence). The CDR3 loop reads CASSLVAGGWTEAFF. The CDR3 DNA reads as TGTGCCAGCAGCTTAGTTGCCGGGGGATGGACTGAAGCTTTCTTT.

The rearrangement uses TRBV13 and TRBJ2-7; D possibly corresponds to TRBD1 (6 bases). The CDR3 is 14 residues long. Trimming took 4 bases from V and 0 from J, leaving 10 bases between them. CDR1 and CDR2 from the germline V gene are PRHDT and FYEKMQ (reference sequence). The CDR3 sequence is CASSSDRSSYEQYF. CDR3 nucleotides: TGTGCCAGCAGCTCCGACAGGAGCTCCTACGAGCAGTACTTC.

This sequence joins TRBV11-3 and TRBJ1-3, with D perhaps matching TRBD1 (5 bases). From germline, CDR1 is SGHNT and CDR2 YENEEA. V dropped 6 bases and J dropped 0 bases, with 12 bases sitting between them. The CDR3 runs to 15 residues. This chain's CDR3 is CASRLDGGSGNTIYF. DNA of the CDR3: TGTGCCAGCAGATTGGACGGGGGCTCTGGAAACACCATATATTTT.

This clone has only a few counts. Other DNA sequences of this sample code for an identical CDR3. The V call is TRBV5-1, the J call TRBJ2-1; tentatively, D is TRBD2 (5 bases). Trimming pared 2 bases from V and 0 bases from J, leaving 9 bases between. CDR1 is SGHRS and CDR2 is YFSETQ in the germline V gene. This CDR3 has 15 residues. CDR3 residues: CASSFSGSSYNEQFF. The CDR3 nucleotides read TGCGCCAGCAGCTTCTCGGGGAGCTCCTACAATGAGCAGTTCTTC.

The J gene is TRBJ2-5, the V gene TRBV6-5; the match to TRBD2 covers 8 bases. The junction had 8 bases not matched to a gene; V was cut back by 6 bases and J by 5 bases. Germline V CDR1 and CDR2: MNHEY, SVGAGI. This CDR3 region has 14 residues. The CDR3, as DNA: TGTGCCAGCAGCCCCGGGCGGGGGGTGGAGACCCAGTACTTC. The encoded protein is CASSPGRGVETQYF.